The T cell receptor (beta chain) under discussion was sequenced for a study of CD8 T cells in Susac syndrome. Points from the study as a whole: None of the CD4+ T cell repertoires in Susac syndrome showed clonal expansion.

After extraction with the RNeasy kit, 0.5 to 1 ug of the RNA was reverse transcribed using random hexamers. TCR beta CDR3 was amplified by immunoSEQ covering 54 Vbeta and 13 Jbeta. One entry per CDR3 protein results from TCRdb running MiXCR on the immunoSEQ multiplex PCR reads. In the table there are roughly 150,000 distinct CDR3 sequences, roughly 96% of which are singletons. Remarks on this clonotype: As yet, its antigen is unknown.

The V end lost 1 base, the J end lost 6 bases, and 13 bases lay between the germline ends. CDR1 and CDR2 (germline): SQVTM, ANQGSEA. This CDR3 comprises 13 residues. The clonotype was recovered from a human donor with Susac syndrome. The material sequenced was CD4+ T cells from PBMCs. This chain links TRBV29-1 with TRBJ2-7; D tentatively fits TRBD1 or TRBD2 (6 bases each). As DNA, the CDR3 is TGCAGCGTTGAAGGTTACGGGGGCGCCGAGCAGTACTTC. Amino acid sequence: CSVEGYGGAEQYF.